These 28 T cell receptor beta chains came from one sample sequenced in a study of T cell changes during pregnancy in multiple sclerosis. The table came from immunoSEQ multiplex PCR; TCRdb's copy has only in-frame clones and leaves some out. The table shows tens of thousands of clones, with about 88% occurring only once. The source was CD4+ T cells from peripheral blood mononuclear cells, collected in the first trimester of pregnancy. All receptors derive from a female donor with multiple sclerosis, enrolled in a pregnancy study.

The chain combines TRBV6-1 with TRBJ1-1; no definite D call. Trimming removed 8 bases at V and 3 bases at J, with 10 bases between. Germline assignment: CDR1 MNHNS and CDR2 SASEGT. The CDR3 is 12 residues long. DNA for the CDR3: TGTGCCAGCGGAGAGGGATACACTGAAGCTTTCTTT. Its translation: CASGEGYTEAFF.

The chain carries TRBV5-1 and TRBJ2-7, with 7 bases aligning to TRBD2. V gave up 2 bases and J gave up 3 bases; unmatched junction bases: 8. CDR1 and CDR2 (germline): SGHRS, YFSETQ. There are 15 residues in the CDR3. The CDR3: CASSLRGRADYEQYF. DNA for the CDR3: TGCGCCAGCAGCTTACGTGGGAGGGCCGACTACGAGCAGTACTTC.

This clone was counted a single time. The chain recombines TRBV7-9 with TRBJ2-1, with 9 bases lining up with TRBD2. The CDR3 contains 15 residues. Trimming at V came to 4 bases and at J to 3 bases, leaving 4 bases not matched to a gene. Germline CDR1 reads SEHNR; CDR2 reads FQNEAQ (reference sequence). The CDR3 loop reads CASSSAGGLYNEQFF. The DNA for the CDR3 is TGTGCCAGCAGCTCAGCGGGAGGCCTCTACAATGAGCAGTTCTTC.

The V and J genes are TRBV19 and TRBJ1-2; tentatively, D is TRBD1 (5 bases). This CDR3 is 13 amino acids long. The V end lost 5 bases, the J end lost 4 bases, and 11 bases lay between the germline ends. Germline-derived CDR1 and CDR2 are LNHDA and SQIVND (reference sequence). CDR3 coding DNA: TGTGCCAGTAGTGGCCCAGGGCTCTATGGCTACACCTTC. Translating it yields CASSGPGLYGYTF.

The J gene is TRBJ2-7, the V gene TRBV2, with TRBD2 matching over 8 bases. Germline assignment: CDR1 SNHLY and CDR2 FYNNEI. Trimming took 3 bases from V and 7 from J; bases not matched to a gene: 5. The CDR3 is made up of 13 amino acids. CDR3 sequence (DNA): TGTGCCAGCAGTGATGCGGGGGGCTGGGAGCAGTACTTC. Amino acids: CASSDAGGWEQYF.

This clone has a single count. The rearrangement uses TRBV9 and TRBJ2-3; 7 positions match TRBD2. This CDR3 comprises 16 residues. CDR1 is SGDLS, CDR2 YYNGEE, per germline. The ends lost 2 bases at V and 5 bases at J; junction bases unmatched: 11. The CDR3: CASSVGVGLVLDTQYF. The DNA for the CDR3 is TGTGCCAGCAGCGTTGGTGTTGGACTAGTGCTAGATACGCAGTATTTT.

V is TRBV4-1 and J is TRBJ1-4; TRBD1 matches 7 bases. Germline CDR1 reads MGHRA; CDR2 reads YSYEKL. The CDR3 extends over 15 amino acids. J lost 1 base, V lost 1 base, and 0 bases had no gene match. The CDR3: CASSQAGGTNEKLFF. Here the CDR3 DNA reads TGCGCCAGCAGCCAAGCAGGGGGAACTAATGAAAAACTGTTTTTT.

The chain carries TRBV2 and TRBJ2-2; possibly TRBD2 for D (6 bases). The CDR3 extends over 14 amino acids. CDR1 SNHLY and CDR2 FYNNEI come from the germline V gene. V was pared by 4 bases and J by 4 bases, with 10 bases between. The CDR3 coding sequence is TGTGCCAGCAGTGGGCGGGGAGGCACCGGGGAGCTGTTTTTT. Its protein product is CASSGRGGTGELFF.

CDR3 protein: CASKPQGPDTQYF. The CDR3 bases are TGTGCCAGCAAGCCCCAGGGTCCAGATACGCAGTATTTT. This chain uses TRBV2 with TRBJ2-3; D is possibly TRBD1 (5 bases). This CDR3 is 13 amino acids long. V dropped 7 bases and J dropped 4 bases, with 12 bases sitting between them. The germline V gene encodes CDR1 SNHLY and CDR2 FYNNEI.

The J gene is TRBJ2-1, the V gene TRBV6-6, with 8 positions matching TRBD2. Germline CDR1 reads MNHNY; CDR2 reads SVGAGI (reference sequence). This CDR3 region has 16 residues. Trimming took 6 bases from V and 4 from J; bases not matched to a gene: 11. CDR3 loop: CASSSLAGGAYNEQFF. The CDR3 DNA reads TGTGCCAGCAGCTCCCTGGCGGGAGGAGCATACAATGAGCAGTTCTTC.

This sequence joins TRBV7-8 and TRBJ2-2; 9 nucleotides align to TRBD2. The J segment lost 4 bases and the V segment lost 4 bases, leaving 16 bases of the junction unmatched. This CDR3 is 19 amino acids long. Per germline, CDR1 SGHVS and CDR2 FQNEAQ. The CDR3 sequence is CASSSRGLAIGVGTGELFF. CDR3 sequence (DNA): TGTGCCAGCAGCTCTCGGGGACTAGCAATTGGTGTTGGCACCGGGGAGCTGTTTTTT.

This clone came up once. The V call is TRBV5-1, the J call TRBJ1-2; no definite D call. Germline values: CDR1 SGHRS, CDR2 YFSETQ. V was clipped by 4 bases and J by 2 bases, with 15 bases between them. The CDR3 is 15 residues long. The CDR3 DNA reads as TGCGCCAGCAGCCCCCCCGAGTCTATGAACTATGGCTACACCTTC. Its translation: CASSPPESMNYGYTF.

V is TRBV27 and J is TRBJ1-6; D call uncertain. Germline assignment: CDR1 MNHEY and CDR2 SMNVEV (reference sequence). The CDR3 sequence is 16 residues long. Trimming cost V 2 bases and J 2 bases, with 10 bases left between them. The CDR3 here is CASSLGSITYNSPLHF. The CDR3 region has the DNA TGTGCCAGCAGTTTAGGGAGTATCACCTATAATTCACCCCTCCACTTT.

V usage is TRBV27 and J usage is TRBJ1-2; a possible D gene is TRBD1 (5 bases). Germline V lookup: CDR1 MNHEY, CDR2 SMNVEV (reference sequence). The length of the CDR3 is 13 residues. Trimming stripped 5 bases from V and 2 bases from J, with 9 bases between. Here the CDR3 reads CASSLDRNYGYTF. CDR3 DNA: TGTGCCAGCAGTCTTGACAGAAACTATGGCTACACCTTC.

The rearrangement uses TRBV15 and TRBJ2-1; tentative D call: TRBD1 (6 bases). The CDR3 runs 18 residues. Germline loops: CDR1 LNHNV, CDR2 YYDKDF (reference sequence). Trimming stripped 3 bases from V and 1 base from J, with 19 bases between. The CDR3, as DNA: TGTGCCACCAGCAGTTTAGGTCGCAGGGGAAGGTCCTACAATGAGCAGTTCTTC. Protein: CATSSLGRRGRSYNEQFF. Variable domain in full (rest from reference TRBV15 and TRBJ2-1): DAMVIQNPRYQVTQFGKPVTLSCSQTLNHNVMYWYQQKSSQAPKLLFHYYDKDFNNEADTPDNFQSRRPNTSFCFLDIRSPGLGDTAMYLCATSSLGRRGRSYNEQFFGPGTRLTVL.

The V and J genes are TRBV11-2 and TRBJ2-2; maybe TRBD2 (6 bases). CDR1 SGHAT and CDR2 FQNNGV come from the germline V gene. This CDR3 contains 18 residues. V was trimmed by 6 bases and J by 0 bases, leaving 20 bases between them. This CDR3 is CASRRPGRGTSNTGELFF. In DNA, the CDR3 is TGTGCCAGCAGACGCCCCGGGAGAGGGACCTCGAACACCGGGGAGCTGTTTTTT.

This chain connects TRBV19 to TRBJ1-5, with D uncertain. V lost 3 bases to trimming and J lost 5 bases, with 8 bases between them. The CDR3 consists of 13 residues. Per germline, CDR1 LNHDA and CDR2 SQIVND (reference sequence). The CDR3 DNA is TGTGCCAGTAGTATTACGGGTGATCAGCCCCAGCATTTT. Amino acids: CASSITGDQPQHF.

The chain uses TRBV11-2 and TRBJ2-2; D is possibly TRBD1 (6 bases). The CDR3 totals 15 residues. Trimming took off 5 bases at V and 0 bases at J, with 10 bases between the two ends. Per germline, CDR1 SGHAT and CDR2 FQNNGV. CDR3 sequence (DNA): TGTGCCAGCAGCGGGGACAATACGAACACCGGGGAGCTGTTTTTT. Translation gives CASSGDNTNTGELFF. The full variable domain, in which reference TRBV11-2 and TRBJ2-2 provide the parts outside the CDR3, is EAGVAQSPRYKIIEKRQSVAFWCNPISGHATLYWYQQILGQGPKLLIQFQNNGVVDDSQLPKDRFSAERLKGVDSTLKIQPAKLEDSAVYLCASSGDNTNTGELFFGEGSRLTVL.

The CDR3 reads CASSPTPRISGNTIYF. Here the CDR3 DNA reads TGTGCCAGCAGCCCGACGCCCAGGATCTCTGGAAACACCATATATTTT. V gene TRBV7-7 combines with J gene TRBJ1-3; D uncertain. The CDR3 extends over 16 amino acids. Trimming left V 5 bases short and J 0 bases short, with 14 bases between. CDR1 and CDR2 from the germline V gene are SSHAT and FNYEAQ (reference sequence). Full variable domain (remainder filled in from reference TRBV7-7 and TRBJ1-3): GAGVSQSPRYKVTKRGQDVTLRCDPISSHATLYWYQQALGQGPEFLTYFNYEAQPDKSGLPSDRFSAERPEGSISTLTIQRTEQRDSAMYRCASSPTPRISGNTIYFGEGSWLTVV.

The chain links TRBV6-1 to TRBJ1-2; 9 bases match TRBD1. The CDR3 has 14 amino acids. The germline V gene has CDR1 MNHNS and CDR2 SASEGT. The J segment lost 7 bases and the V segment lost 6 bases, leaving 9 bases of the junction unmatched. The CDR3 loop is CASSRQGVPSGYTF. CDR3 DNA sequence: TGTGCCAGCAGCAGACAGGGGGTTCCATCTGGCTACACCTTC.

The chain is built from TRBV29-1 and TRBJ1-2; the D is unclear. The V end lost 4 bases, the J end lost 8 bases, and 14 bases lay between the germline ends. This CDR3 spans 12 amino acids. Germline values: CDR1 SQVTM, CDR2 ANQGSEA. CDR3 DNA: TGCAGCGTTGTGGGCAGTTGGAAAGGCTACACCTTC. Translating it yields CSVVGSWKGYTF.

V and J are TRBV6-1 and TRBJ1-5; D is uncertain. The V gene's germline CDR1 is MNHNS and CDR2 SASEGT. The CDR3 runs to 20 residues. The V end lost 1 base, the J end lost 1 base, and 23 bases lay between the germline ends. CDR3 loop: CASSEGLIRSRTLSNQPQHF. CDR3 in DNA: TGTGCCAGCAGTGAAGGGTTGATTAGGTCTCGGACTCTAAGCAATCAGCCCCAGCATTTT.

The chain uses TRBV4-2 and TRBJ1-5; no definite D call. Germline V gene lookup returns CDR1 LGHNA and CDR2 YNFKEQ. V lost 2 bases and J 9 bases, leaving 8 bases between the germline ends. This CDR3 has 12 amino acids. CDR3 nucleotide sequence: TGTGCCAGCAGCCAAATGGGGAGGCCCCAGCATTTT. Its translation is CASSQMGRPQHF.

The chain carries TRBV5-5 and TRBJ2-1, with D perhaps matching TRBD2 (5 bases). CDR1 and CDR2 (germline): SGHKS, YYEKEE (reference sequence). V lost 0 bases and J 4 bases, leaving 11 bases between the germline ends. This CDR3 spans 15 amino acids. CDR3 sequence: CASSLAASTYNEQFF. DNA of the CDR3: TGTGCCAGCAGCTTGGCGGCTAGCACTTACAATGAGCAGTTCTTC.

The V and J genes are TRBV7-9 and TRBJ2-3, with 10 nucleotides matching TRBD2. The ends lost 6 bases at V and 1 base at J; junction bases unmatched: 10. There are 17 residues in the CDR3. Germline assignment: CDR1 SEHNR and CDR2 FQNEAQ (reference sequence). CDR3 DNA sequence: TGTGCCAGCAGGCGTAGACTAGCGGGTGGAGGCACAGATACGCAGTATTTT. As protein: CASRRRLAGGGTDTQYF.

This chain joins TRBV4-1 and TRBJ1-2; TRBD1 is a possible D gene (6 bases). The CDR3 sequence is 18 residues long. Germline CDR1 is MGHRA and CDR2 is YSYEKL. The V end was cut by 0 bases, the J end by 0 bases, with 17 bases between. The CDR3 sequence is CASSQEKGGGPANYGYTF. CDR3 nucleotides: TGCGCCAGCAGCCAAGAAAAGGGGGGAGGGCCAGCTAACTATGGCTACACCTTC.

The rearrangement joins TRBV28 to TRBJ2-7; perhaps TRBD1 as D (5 bases). Germline CDR1 MDHEN, CDR2 SYDVKM. With 5 bases removed from V and 3 bases from J, the gap between germline ends came to 14 bases. The CDR3 is 14 residues long. CDR3 loop: CASSPIHRHYEQYF. The CDR3 nucleotides are TGTGCCAGCAGTCCAATTCACAGGCACTACGAGCAGTACTTC.

The chain links TRBV5-1 to TRBJ1-2, with D possibly matching TRBD1 (5 bases). Trimming left V 1 base short and J 9 bases short, with 10 bases between. The CDR3 loop spans 12 amino acids. Germline values: CDR1 SGHRS, CDR2 YFSETQ. The CDR3 DNA follows: TGCGCCAGCAGCTTGACCGACAGCAGCTACACCTTC. Amino acid sequence: CASSLTDSSYTF.